This is a list of T cell receptor beta chains from one sample in a study of blood T cell repertoires in COVID-19. Libraries were prepared by immunoSEQ multiplex PCR; TCRdb keeps only in-frame clonotypes and omits some of them. The sample carries about 100,000 clones, roughly nine tenths recorded once. The sample consisted of peripheral blood. These receptors all stem from a man in his fifties or sixties with active COVID-19. The CDR3 runs from the conserved cysteine through the conserved F or W. D genes are given only for firm matches. Not all rows give a size; the values are once, few, many and, for expanded clones, a class.

J gene | D gene | clone size | V gene | CDR3 protein | CDR3 DNA
TRBJ2-1 | TRBD2 | NA | TRBV4-1 | CASSSNLAGGSYNEQFF | TGCGCCAGCAGCTCCAATCTAGCGGGAGGTTCCTACAATGAGCAGTTCTTC
TRBJ1-1 | TRBD1 | NA | TRBV10-3 | CAIRKGQAEAFF | TGTGCCATCAGGAAAGGACAGGCTGAAGCTTTCTTT
TRBJ1-2 | NA | NA | TRBV5-4 | CASSPDENYGYTF | TGTGCCAGCAGCCCCGATGAGAACTATGGCTACACCTTC
TRBJ2-2 | NA | NA | TRBV11-3 | CASSLVRGSSGELFF | TGTGCCAGCAGCTTAGTAAGGGGCAGCTCCGGGGAGCTGTTTTTT
TRBJ1-3 | NA | NA | TRBV28 | CASSSSGFQGGTGNTIYF | TGTGCCAGCAGTTCGTCCGGCTTCCAGGGAGGTACTGGAAACACCATATATTTT
TRBJ2-1 | TRBD2 | NA | TRBV2 | CASGQAGGNEQFF | TGTGCCAGCGGTCAAGCGGGAGGCAATGAGCAGTTCTTC
TRBJ1-6 | TRBD1 | NA | TRBV27 | CASSPMTGLNSPLHF | TGTGCCAGCAGTCCCATGACAGGGCTTAATTCACCCCTCCACTTT
TRBJ2-1 | NA | NA | TRBV11-2 | CASSLGTAGEQFF | TGTGCCAGCAGCCTGGGGACTGCGGGTGAGCAGTTCTTC
TRBJ1-5 | NA | few | TRBV27 | CASRKGSGTDNQPQHF | TGTGCCAGCAGAAAGGGATCCGGGACTGACAATCAGCCCCAGCATTTT
TRBJ1-6 | TRBD1 | NA | TRBV27 | CASSSGQGARYNSPLHF | TGTGCCAGCAGTTCCGGACAGGGGGCGAGGTATAATTCACCCCTCCACTTT
TRBJ1-1 | NA | NA | TRBV6-1 | CASSEVRNTEAFF | TGTGCCAGCAGTGAAGTGAGGAACACTGAAGCTTTCTTT
TRBJ2-2 | NA | NA | TRBV27 | CASSFSFRGGLRTGELFF | TGTGCCAGCAGTTTTTCCTTTCGTGGGGGCTTGCGTACCGGGGAGCTGTTTTTT
TRBJ2-1 | NA | NA | TRBV18 | CASSHGSNEQFF | TGTGCCAGCTCACATGGCAGCAATGAGCAGTTCTTC
TRBJ1-4 | NA | NA | TRBV6-5 | CASSRHPTNEKLFF | TGTGCCAGCAGTAGACACCCAACTAATGAAAAACTGTTTTTT
TRBJ2-3 | NA | NA | TRBV5-1 | CASSLTSGTDTQYF | TGCGCCAGCAGCTTGACGTCAGGCACAGATACGCAGTATTTT
TRBJ2-3 | TRBD2 | once | TRBV7-9 | CASSERGTQYF | TGTGCCAGCAGCGAGCGGGGTACGCAGTATTTT
TRBJ2-1 | TRBD2 | NA | TRBV5-1 | CASSPGLAIDNEQFF | TGCGCCAGCAGCCCGGGACTAGCGATCGACAATGAGCAGTTCTTC
TRBJ1-1 | TRBD1 | once | TRBV5-6 | CASSQRTGSTEAFF | TGTGCCAGCAGCCAGAGGACAGGGAGTACTGAAGCTTTCTTT
TRBJ1-2 | TRBD1 | NA | TRBV5-1 | CASSSLGQGDFDYGYTF | TGCGCCAGCAGCTCCCTGGGACAGGGGGACTTCGACTATGGCTACACCTTC
TRBJ2-7 | NA | once | TRBV6-5 | CASRSAGYWDEQYF | TGTGCCAGCAGGAGCGCAGGGTATTGGGACGAGCAGTACTTC
TRBJ2-5 | TRBD1 | NA | TRBV7-9 | CASSQDRARTQYF | TGTGCCAGCAGCCAGGACAGGGCAAGGACCCAGTACTTC
TRBJ2-3 | NA | once | TRBV3-1/TRBV3-2 | CASSPQGRIDTQYF | TGTGCCAGCAGCCCACAGGGGAGGATTGATACGCAGTATTTT